A single sample is the source of the 12 T cell receptor beta chains below, sequenced in a study of sequential checkpoint blockade in melanoma. The repertoire was sequenced with immunoSEQ multiplex PCR; TCRdb's copy has only in-frame clones and lacks some. The table lists 15,000 to 20,000 clones, around 68% of them singletons, with approximately 20% in the top ten. The sample's treatment: randomized to nivolumab then ipilimumab (arm A) or the reverse (arm B). The specimen was CD8+ T cells sorted from blood (inferred from file names), collected from a patient given nivolumab and ipilimumab in sequence. The source of these receptors is a human donor with melanoma.

This chain connects TRBV7-9 to TRBJ1-2, with 9 nucleotides matching TRBD1. Germline V gives CDR1 SEHNR, CDR2 FQNEAQ (reference sequence). V dropped 5 bases and J dropped 12; count of bases not matched to a gene: 4. There are 11 residues in the CDR3. CDR3 DNA: TGTGCCAGCAGCCGGGACAGGGACAACACCTTC. Its translation: CASSRDRDNTF.

This chain uses TRBV19 with TRBJ2-3; D may be TRBD2 (5 bases). From germline, CDR1 is LNHDA and CDR2 SQIVND (reference sequence). The length of the CDR3 is 13 residues. V was cut by 9 bases and J by 0 bases, with 10 bases left in between. The CDR3 sequence is CASGLTSTDTQYF. DNA of the CDR3: TGTGCCAGCGGACTGACTAGCACAGATACGCAGTATTTT.

This clone was picked up a small number of times. The rearrangement joins TRBV18 to TRBJ2-2; 10 nucleotides agree with TRBD2. CDR1 KGHSH and CDR2 LQKENI come from the germline V gene. This CDR3 is built from 17 residues. V was clipped by 2 bases and J by 4 bases; unmatched bases: 7. The CDR3 sequence: CASSPTAGGPVTGELFF. The CDR3 nucleotides read TGTGCCAGCTCACCAACAGCGGGAGGGCCAGTCACCGGGGAGCTGTTTTTT.

This chain uses TRBV29-1 with TRBJ2-6, with TRBD1 identical over 8 bases. The CDR3 is 16 amino acids. The germline V gene encodes CDR1 SQVTM and CDR2 ANQGSEA. With V trimmed by 3 bases and J by 4 bases, 8 bases remained unmatched. For the CDR3, the DNA is TGCAGCGTTGAGGACAGGGAACCTAGCGGGGCCAACGTCCTGACTTTC. This codes for CSVEDREPSGANVLTF.

The rearrangement links TRBV5-6 to TRBJ2-1; unclear D gene. V was cut by 4 bases and J by 0 bases, with 14 bases left in between. CDR1 is SGHDT, CDR2 YYEEEE, per germline. This CDR3 region has 16 residues. CDR3 sequence (DNA): TGTGCCAGCAGCCCACTTCATAGCAGCTCCTACAATGAGCAGTTCTTC. Its translation is CASSPLHSSSYNEQFF.

This clone was recorded a few times. The chain couples TRBV11-3 to TRBJ2-1; D is unresolved. The V gene lost 1 base and the J gene lost 0 bases, with 13 bases spanning the gap. Germline values: CDR1 SGHNT, CDR2 YENEEA. The CDR3 runs to 17 residues. The CDR3: CASSLGPTTSSYNEQFF. The DNA of the CDR3 is TGTGCCAGCAGCTTAGGTCCCACTACCTCCTCCTACAATGAGCAGTTCTTC.

This chain connects TRBV19 to TRBJ1-1; D is unclear. The CDR3 has 11 residues. V dropped 7 bases and J dropped 1 base, with 4 bases sitting between them. Germline CDR1 is LNHDA and CDR2 is SQIVND (reference sequence). CDR3 residues: CASNKNTEAFF. CDR3 coding DNA: TGTGCCAGTAACAAGAACACTGAAGCTTTCTTT.

The genes are TRBV27 and TRBJ1-5, with D possibly TRBD1 on 6 matching bases. V lost 6 bases to trimming and J lost 4 bases, with 7 bases between them. The CDR3 is made up of 12 amino acids. Per the germline V gene, CDR1 is MNHEY and CDR2 is SMNVEV (reference sequence). The CDR3 is CASSDRNQPQHF. The DNA of the CDR3 is TGTGCCAGCAGCGACAGGAATCAGCCCCAGCATTTT.

This chain joins TRBV11-2 and TRBJ2-3, with 7 bases fitting TRBD1. The CDR3 totals 16 residues. Per germline, CDR1 SGHAT and CDR2 FQNNGV. The trim removed 3 bases at V and 2 bases at J, leaving 8 bases unmatched. The CDR3 protein is CASSLAGTDYTDTQYF. The CDR3 bases are TGTGCCAGCAGCTTGGCAGGGACAGACTACACAGATACGCAGTATTTT.

The chain joins TRBV7-8 to TRBJ2-5; 11 bases agree with TRBD2. Germline V gene data show CDR1 as SGHVS and CDR2 as FQNEAQ. The V and J ends lost 3 bases and 6 bases, in that order; junction bases with no gene match: 3. The CDR3 is 14 residues long. The CDR3 DNA reads TGTGCCAGCAGCTTGGCTAGCGGGGGGAAGACCCAGTACTTC. Its protein product is CASSLASGGKTQYF. Full variable domain (missing parts from reference TRBV7-8 and TRBJ2-5): GAGVSQSPRYKVAKRGQDVALRCDPISGHVSLFWYQQALGQGPEFLTYFQNEAQLDKSGLPSDRFFAERPEGSVSTLKIQRTQQEDSAVYLCASSLASGGKTQYFGPGTRLLVL.

This chain links TRBV6-6 with TRBJ2-7; 10 bases fit TRBD2. The germline gives CDR1 MNHNY, CDR2 SVGAGI (reference sequence). Germline trimming cut 0 bases from V and 7 bases from J; bases unmatched to any gene: 6. The CDR3 runs 15 residues. The CDR3 region is CASSYSKTSGFEQYF. CDR3 in DNA: TGTGCCAGCAGTTACTCGAAGACTAGCGGGTTTGAGCAGTACTTC.

The chain links TRBV4-1 to TRBJ2-3; D uncertain. The CDR3 is 17 amino acids. Trimming cost V 0 bases and J 0 bases, with 13 bases left between them. Germline values: CDR1 MGHRA, CDR2 YSYEKL. CDR3 sequence reads: CASSQDATPPSTDTQYF. The CDR3 DNA follows: TGCGCCAGCAGCCAAGATGCGACTCCTCCTAGCACAGATACGCAGTATTTT.